The 27 T cell receptor beta chains below come from one sample, sequenced in a study of blood T cell repertoires in COVID-19. Data came from immunoSEQ multiplex PCR; TCRdb stores just in-frame clones and leaves some out. The profile shows some 180,000 clones, 75% to 90% of them singletons. The sequenced sample was peripheral blood. The receptors originated from a woman aged 40 to 50 with COVID-19, enrolled during active disease.

This chain joins TRBV19 and TRBJ1-2; no definite D call. The V end lost 5 bases, the J end lost 5 bases, and 15 bases lay between the germline ends. CDR1 is LNHDA and CDR2 is SQIVND in the germline V gene (reference sequence). There are 14 residues in the CDR3. The DNA for the CDR3 is TGTGCCAGTAGTCCCCTCGACTCCGGGTATGGCTACACCTTC. It is translated as CASSPLDSGYGYTF.

V gene TRBV19 combines with J gene TRBJ2-3; D gene unclear. Per the germline V gene, CDR1 is LNHDA and CDR2 is SQIVND (reference sequence). The CDR3 totals 14 residues. V was shortened by 3 bases and J by 6 bases, with 13 bases between the two germline ends. CDR3 loop: CASSIDSNPDTQYF. The CDR3 nucleotides read TGTGCCAGTAGTATTGACTCAAACCCGGATACGCAGTATTTT.

The rearrangement uses TRBV6-5 and TRBJ1-2; maybe TRBD1 (5 bases). The CDR3 is 12 residues long. Trimming stripped 2 bases from V and 7 bases from J, with 8 bases between. The germline gives CDR1 MNHEY, CDR2 SVGAGI. The CDR3 DNA sequence: TGTGCCAGCAGTTACGGGGGGGGTGGCTACACCTTC. This translates into CASSYGGGGYTF.

The rearrangement uses TRBV29-1 and TRBJ2-3; 9 positions match TRBD1. Looked up from germline, CDR1 is SQVTM and CDR2 is ANQGSEA. Trimming at V came to 7 bases and at J to 2 bases, leaving 4 bases not matched to a gene. This CDR3 spans 13 amino acids. CDR3 amino acids: CSAQGAYTDTQYF. The CDR3 nucleotides are TGCAGCGCACAGGGGGCTTACACAGATACGCAGTATTTT.

The chain recombines TRBV9 with TRBJ1-1; unclear D gene. The V gene's germline CDR1 is SGDLS and CDR2 YYNGEE. This CDR3 has 13 amino acids. Trimming removed 0 bases at V and 1 base at J, with 4 bases between. The CDR3, as DNA: TGTGCCAGCAGCGTAGTCCGGAACACTGAAGCTTTCTTT. It yields the protein CASSVVRNTEAFF.

The chain uses TRBV5-1 and TRBJ2-7; 7 bases fit TRBD1. There are 13 residues in the CDR3. Unmatched junction bases numbered 2, after V lost 3 bases and J lost 2 bases. CDR1 SGHRS and CDR2 YFSETQ come from the germline V gene. The CDR3 sequence: CASSWDRTYEQYF. The CDR3 nucleotides read TGCGCCAGCAGCTGGGACAGAACCTACGAGCAGTACTTC.

J is TRBJ1-5 and V is TRBV5-1; D is unclear. The V gene lost 2 bases and the J gene lost 4 bases, with 7 bases spanning the gap. CDR3 length: 13 amino acids. The germline V gene encodes CDR1 SGHRS and CDR2 YFSETQ. The chain's CDR3 is CASSFRTNQPQHF. DNA of the CDR3: TGCGCCAGCAGCTTCCGCACAAATCAGCCCCAGCATTTT.

The chain recombines TRBV19 with TRBJ2-1; D remains unclear. This CDR3 has 15 amino acids. Trimming took 4 bases from V and 9 from J, leaving 19 bases between them. Germline values: CDR1 LNHDA, CDR2 SQIVND (reference sequence). CDR3 nucleotides: TGTGCCAGTAGTAAAGAGGTTACGACTCTTCGTGAGCAGTTCTTC. This gives the protein CASSKEVTTLREQFF.

The V gene is TRBV15, the J gene TRBJ1-2; D is ambiguous. CDR1 is LNHNV and CDR2 is YYDKDF in the germline V gene (reference sequence). This CDR3 is built from 14 residues. Trimming removed 7 bases from V and 2 bases from J, with 14 bases in between. The CDR3 DNA sequence: TGTGCCACCATCATTCCTGGAGGGAACTATGGCTACACCTTC. Translated, it gives CATIIPGGNYGYTF.

This clone was counted a single time. V and J are TRBV15 and TRBJ2-1; D call uncertain. The CDR3 extends over 15 amino acids. V was clipped by 3 bases and J by 6 bases, with 15 bases between them. From germline, CDR1 is LNHNV and CDR2 YYDKDF (reference sequence). CDR3 residues: CATSRPARRSNEQFF. The CDR3 DNA reads TGTGCCACCAGCAGGCCCGCAAGGCGGTCCAATGAGCAGTTCTTC.

V is TRBV11-2 and J is TRBJ2-2; unclear D gene. V gave up 0 bases and J gave up 3 bases, with 8 bases separating them. Germline CDR1 and CDR2: SGHAT and FQNNGV. The CDR3 length is 15 residues. The CDR3 region is CASSLDLRDTGELFF. The DNA of the CDR3 is TGTGCCAGCAGCTTAGATCTGCGAGACACCGGGGAGCTGTTTTTT.

The gene calls are TRBV12-3 or TRBV12-4 and TRBJ1-1; no definite D call. Deletions cut 8 bases from V and 8 bases from J, with 15 bases between. CDR3 length equals 12 residues. The CDR3 is CASLEGLGEAFF. The DNA for the CDR3 is TGTGCCAGCCTGGAGGGTCTTGGCGAAGCTTTCTTT.

The chain recombines TRBV6-2 or TRBV6-3 with TRBJ2-5; TRBD1 aligns across 8 bases. V gave up 3 bases and J gave up 4 bases; unmatched junction bases: 4. Germline V gives CDR1 MNHEY, CDR2 SVGEGT. The CDR3 extends over 14 amino acids. The CDR3 DNA reads as TGTGCCAGCAGTTATACAGGGGGGACAGAGACCCAGTACTTC. Its protein is CASSYTGGTETQYF.

The gene calls are TRBV9 and TRBJ2-3, with 9 bases matching TRBD1. This CDR3 comprises 18 residues. V was clipped by 0 bases and J by 0 bases; unmatched bases: 8. CDR1 SGDLS and CDR2 YYNGEE come from the germline V gene. CDR3 amino acids: CASSVAGIQGASTDTQYF. CDR3 DNA sequence: TGTGCCAGCAGCGTAGCAGGTATACAGGGGGCGAGCACAGATACGCAGTATTTT. Variable domain in full (rest from reference TRBV9 and TRBJ2-3): DSGVTQTPKHLITATGQRVTLRCSPRSGDLSVYWYQQSLDQGLQFLIQYYNGEERAKGNILERFSAQQFPDLHSELNLSSLELGDSALYFCASSVAGIQGASTDTQYFGPGTRLTVL.

This clone appeared a few times. This chain joins TRBV7-7 and TRBJ2-7, with a possible D match to TRBD2 (6 bases). Germline lookup yields CDR1 SSHAT and CDR2 FNYEAQ (reference sequence). This CDR3 has 13 amino acids. V lost 1 base and J lost 6, with 10 bases in between. The CDR3 region is CASSLVAGGEQYF. The CDR3 DNA reads as TGTGCCAGCAGCTTAGTCGCCGGGGGCGAGCAGTACTTC.

CDR3 coding DNA: TGTGCCAGCAGCCGGACTCTTGCACATGAAAAACTGTTTTTT. Protein: CASSRTLAHEKLFF. The V gene is TRBV27, the J gene TRBJ1-4; D gene unclear. CDR1 and CDR2 from the germline V gene are MNHEY and SMNVEV (reference sequence). V lost 6 bases and J lost 6, with 14 bases in between. CDR3 length: 14 amino acids.

This clone was picked up many times. The chain uses TRBV12-3 or TRBV12-4 and TRBJ1-2; a weak D match, TRBD1 (6 bases). The germline V and J ends were trimmed by 4 bases and 5 bases, with 11 bases remaining between them. There are 13 residues in the CDR3. CDR3 coding DNA: TGTGCCAGCAGTTCCTCGACAGGTTATGGCTACACCTTC. Residues: CASSSSTGYGYTF.

The V and J genes are TRBV19 and TRBJ2-3; the D gene is possibly TRBD2 (6 bases). CDR3 size: 14 residues. V was clipped by 6 bases and J by 1 base, with 11 bases between them. Per germline, CDR1 LNHDA and CDR2 SQIVND (reference sequence). CDR3 nucleotides: TGTGCCAGTAGCCCGAGGAGGGGCACAGATACGCAGTATTTT. Translating gives CASSPRRGTDTQYF.

CDR3 in DNA: TGTGCCACACGAGCCGATAACACTGAAGCTTTCTTT. Its protein is CATRADNTEAFF. The chain couples TRBV27 to TRBJ1-1; D is uncertain. This CDR3 is built from 12 residues. V gave up 10 bases and J gave up 2 bases, with 11 bases separating them. From germline, CDR1 is MNHEY and CDR2 SMNVEV (reference sequence).

This chain connects TRBV10-2 to TRBJ2-7, with 8 bases identical to TRBD1. The J segment lost 4 bases and the V segment lost 8 bases, leaving 10 bases of the junction unmatched. This CDR3 region has 14 residues. CDR1 and CDR2 (germline): WSHSY, SAAADI. CDR3 protein: CASDSGTGGYEQYF. The CDR3 bases are TGCGCCAGCGACTCCGGGACAGGCGGATACGAGCAGTACTTC.

Notes on this clone: The sample carries other DNA sequences with the same CDR3. The genes are TRBV4-1 and TRBJ2-7; D not certain. Looked up from germline, CDR1 is MGHRA and CDR2 is YSYEKL. Deletions cut 0 bases from V and 0 bases from J, with 9 bases between. This CDR3 contains 15 residues. The CDR3 nucleotides are TGCGCCAGCAGCCAAGATAGAGGAACCTCCTACGAGCAGTACTTC. Its translation: CASSQDRGTSYEQYF.

This CDR3 reads CASSLGGGYTF. CDR3 nucleotide sequence: TGCGCCAGCAGCTTGGGGGGCGGCTACACCTTC. The V call is TRBV5-1, the J call TRBJ1-2; a weak D match, TRBD1 (5 bases). Germline CDR1 SGHRS, CDR2 YFSETQ. CDR3 size: 11 residues. The V and J ends lost 0 bases and 8 bases respectively, with 5 bases between them.

On this clone itself: Additional DNA sequences in this sample encode the identical CDR3. This chain uses TRBV7-2 with TRBJ2-5; D remains ambiguous. CDR1 and CDR2 (germline): SGHTA, FQGNSA. The CDR3 consists of 13 residues. V shed 1 base and J shed 3 bases, with 6 bases lying between them. The CDR3 sequence is CASSLGTKETQYF. The CDR3 nucleotides read TGTGCCAGCAGCTTAGGAACTAAAGAGACCCAGTACTTC.

J is TRBJ1-2 and V is TRBV18; D is uncertain. Germline V CDR1 and CDR2: KGHSH, LQKENI. Trimming cost V 5 bases and J 4 bases, with 11 bases left between them. The CDR3 is made up of 13 amino acids. The CDR3 nucleotides are TGTGCCAGCTCATCCACAGAGAGCTATGGCTACACCTTC. It encodes CASSSTESYGYTF.

The rearrangement links TRBV5-1 to TRBJ1-1; 8 nucleotides match TRBD1. The length of the CDR3 is 15 residues. Germline V gives CDR1 SGHRS, CDR2 YFSETQ. V lost 0 bases and J lost 2; bases outside the gene matches: 3. CDR3: CASSLGGQANTEAFF. The CDR3 nucleotides read TGCGCCAGCAGCTTGGGGGGACAGGCCAACACTGAAGCTTTCTTT. The whole variable domain, remainder taken from reference TRBV5-1 and TRBJ1-1, is KAGVTQTPRYLIKTRGQQVTLSCSPISGHRSVSWYQQTPGQGLQFLFEYFSETQRNKGNFPGRFSGRQFSNSRSEMNVSTLELGDSALYLCASSLGGQANTEAFFGQGTRLTVV.

V usage is TRBV2 and J usage is TRBJ2-3, with TRBD2 matching over 8 bases. This CDR3 has 16 amino acids. CDR1 is SNHLY and CDR2 is FYNNEI in the germline V gene. V lost 2 bases to trimming and J lost 2 bases; unmatched junction nucleotides: 6. In nucleotides, the CDR3 is TGTGCCAGCAGTGAAACCGGGAGGGCGGTCACAGATACGCAGTATTTT. This sequence encodes CASSETGRAVTDTQYF.

The J gene is TRBJ1-1, the V gene TRBV5-6, with D perhaps matching TRBD1 (6 bases). The CDR3 loop spans 14 amino acids. Germline V gene lookup returns CDR1 SGHDT and CDR2 YYEEEE. The V end lost 0 bases, the J end lost 8 bases, and 14 bases lay between the germline ends. CDR3 nucleotides: TGTGCCAGCAGCTTGGACCCGACAGGAGAGGAAGCTTTCTTT. Translated, it gives CASSLDPTGEEAFF.